The following is a T cell receptor beta chain sequence with its context. CDR1 and CDR2 from the germline V gene are SNHLY and FYNNEI. The germline V and J ends were trimmed by 5 bases and 8 bases, with 18 bases remaining between them. The CDR3 is 14 residues long. Methods used by the authors: Researchers report that nucleated cell counts were estimated from reference gene primer amplification. TCRdb's table, derived via immunoSEQ multiplex PCR, lists solely in-frame clones and lacks some. D and trimming were read from the DNA, whereas the V and J calls and clone size are those reported in that table. The sample contains over 65,000 clones, 80% to 90% of which appear only once. This sample was taken from a study of blood T cell repertoires in COVID-19. Study-level information: Samples taken during acute and convalescent COVID-19 were collected in the United States, Italy and Spain. The analysed material was cDNA or gDNA that came from T cells, B-cell-depleted T cells, or PBMCs.

Sequencing was done on a sample of peripheral blood. The origin of this receptor is a human donor in a cohort sampled during active COVID-19. This rearrangement joins TRBV2 to TRBJ1-2; D is undetermined. CDR3 sequence: CASSYLEAPRGYTF. The CDR3 nucleotides are TGTGCCAGCAGTTACTTAGAGGCGCCGAGGGGCTACACCTTC.